This passage covers 31 T cell receptor beta chains from one sample sequenced in a study of blood T cell repertoires in COVID-19. TCRdb's table, derived via immunoSEQ multiplex PCR, lists solely in-frame clones and lacks some. The data contain more than 150,000 clones, 82% of them seen just once; the ten biggest clones take up around 5.2%. Sequencing used peripheral blood. The source of these receptors is a woman aged 30 to 39 with acute or convalescent COVID-19.

The rearrangement uses TRBV11-2 and TRBJ1-1; possible D gene TRBD1, 6 bases. CDR1 and CDR2 from the germline V gene are SGHAT and FQNNGV. V dropped 1 base and J dropped 6 bases, with 12 bases sitting between them. The length of the CDR3 is 14 residues. In nucleotides, the CDR3 is TGTGCCAGCAGCTTAGGACAGGTGAGGTCTGAAGCTTTCTTT. Translated, it gives CASSLGQVRSEAFF.

The chain has TRBV19 and TRBJ2-1; 11 nucleotides align to TRBD2. Trimming at V came to 3 bases and at J to 8 bases, leaving 9 bases not matched to a gene. This CDR3 has 16 amino acids. Germline assignment: CDR1 LNHDA and CDR2 SQIVND (reference sequence). The CDR3 DNA is TGTGCCAGTAGTATCGAACTAGCGGGAGTTAGGGATGAGCAGTTCTTC. Protein: CASSIELAGVRDEQFF.

The DNA of the CDR3 is TGTGCCAGCAGCGCGCGTAGGAACACTGAAGCTTTCTTT. Amino acids: CASSARRNTEAFF. The chain is built from TRBV7-8 and TRBJ1-1; no definite D call. Germline V gives CDR1 SGHVS, CDR2 FQNEAQ. V was pared by 5 bases and J by 1 base, with 8 bases between. The CDR3 runs to 13 residues.

V is TRBV6-6 and J is TRBJ2-3, with TRBD2 identical over 8 bases. CDR3 length equals 16 residues. V lost 2 bases and J lost 0; bases outside the gene matches: 4. Per the germline V gene, CDR1 is MNHNY and CDR2 is SVGAGI (reference sequence). This CDR3 reads CASSYGASGSTDTQYF. CDR3 in DNA: TGTGCCAGCAGTTACGGCGCTAGCGGGAGCACAGATACGCAGTATTTT.

V usage is TRBV20-1 and J usage is TRBJ2-1; 13 nucleotides agree with TRBD2. The germline gives CDR1 DFQATT, CDR2 SNEGSKA (reference sequence). The length of the CDR3 is 17 residues. J lost 0 bases, V lost 3 bases, and 5 bases had no gene match. CDR3: CSASTSGGGSSYNEQFF. The CDR3 DNA follows: TGCAGTGCTAGTACTAGCGGGGGGGGTAGCTCCTACAATGAGCAGTTCTTC.

The rearrangement joins TRBV28 to TRBJ2-5; 7 bases line up with TRBD1. Germline V gene sequence: CDR1 MDHEN, CDR2 SYDVKM. J lost 5 bases, V lost 3 bases, and 6 bases had no gene match. The length of the CDR3 is 14 residues. The CDR3 coding sequence is TGTGCCAGCAGTTTCCCGGACAGGTTTGAGACCCAGTACTTC. Its protein is CASSFPDRFETQYF.

This clone was detected only a few times. The rearrangement links TRBV6-5 to TRBJ2-2; 7 nucleotides agree with TRBD1. The CDR3 runs to 14 residues. With 5 bases clipped from V and 3 bases from J, the junction kept 3 bases outside the gene matches. Germline values: CDR1 MNHEY, CDR2 SVGAGI. The DNA for the CDR3 is TGTGCCAGCAGTCCGACAGGGTACACCGGGGAGCTGTTTTTT. Translated: CASSPTGYTGELFF.

This rearrangement joins TRBV5-4 to TRBJ2-7; a weak D match, TRBD2 (6 bases). From germline, CDR1 is SGHNT and CDR2 YYREEE (reference sequence). This CDR3 comprises 19 residues. The V gene lost 2 bases and the J gene lost 4 bases, with 28 bases spanning the gap. DNA for the CDR3: TGTGCCAGCAGCTTAGGCCCCTCTAGCGCCAACTTCAAACCTTACGAGCAGTACTTC. Translating it yields CASSLGPSSANFKPYEQYF.

The CDR3 loop reads CASSPWTSGSYEQYF. CDR3 nucleotide sequence: TGTGCCAGCAGCCCTTGGACTAGCGGATCCTACGAGCAGTACTTC. The rearrangement links TRBV7-2 to TRBJ2-7; 10 positions agree with TRBD2. CDR1 and CDR2 (germline): SGHTA, FQGNSA. With 5 bases clipped from V and 1 base from J, the junction kept 5 bases outside the gene matches. This CDR3 has 15 residues.

The chain joins TRBV7-3 to TRBJ2-5, with a tentative D call TRBD2 (5 bases). The V gene lost 1 base and the J gene lost 2 bases, with 11 bases spanning the gap. This CDR3 has 15 residues. Germline loops: CDR1 SGHTA, CDR2 FQGTGA. Here the CDR3 reads CASSLNTGIQETQYF. CDR3 sequence (DNA): TGTGCCAGCAGCTTAAATACGGGGATACAAGAGACCCAGTACTTC.

The CDR3 region has the DNA TGTGCCAGCAGTTTACGGGGACAGTGGGGTCGGGCCCAGCATTTT. It translates to CASSLRGQWGRAQHF. The rearrangement links TRBV28 to TRBJ1-5; TRBD1 matches at 7 bases. Germline assignment: CDR1 MDHEN and CDR2 SYDVKM. V shed 2 bases, J shed 11 bases, and the junction held 12 bases outside the gene matches. The CDR3 extends over 15 amino acids.

The J gene is TRBJ2-1, the V gene TRBV20-1, with unresolved D. CDR3 length equals 10 residues. CDR1 and CDR2 from the germline V gene are DFQATT and SNEGSKA (reference sequence). Trimming removed 3 bases from V and 10 bases from J, with 7 bases in between. CDR3 sequence reads: CSASLVEQFF. DNA for the CDR3: TGCAGTGCTAGTCTTGTCGAGCAGTTCTTC.

The chain couples TRBV5-1 to TRBJ1-4, with TRBD1 matching 9 bases. Germline values: CDR1 SGHRS, CDR2 YFSETQ. The CDR3 is made up of 15 amino acids. Trimming cost V 4 bases and J 7 bases; bases outside gene matches: 8. CDR3 sequence reads: CASSNGDRDREKLFF. CDR3 sequence (DNA): TGCGCCAGCAGCAACGGGGACAGGGATCGTGAAAAACTGTTTTTT.

J is TRBJ2-1 and V is TRBV6-5, with D hard to call. V was shortened by 5 bases and J by 3 bases, with 2 bases between the two germline ends. The length of the CDR3 is 11 residues. The germline CDR1 and CDR2 sequences are MNHEY and SVGAGI. The CDR3 DNA follows: TGTGCCAGCAGTCGCTACAATGAGCAGTTCTTC. It codes for CASSRYNEQFF.

J is TRBJ1-2 and V is TRBV5-6; possible D gene TRBD1, 5 bases. Germline V gene data show CDR1 as SGHDT and CDR2 as YYEEEE. CDR3 length equals 14 residues. Between the trimmed V and J ends, which lost 4 bases and 4 bases, there was a span of 14 bases. Here the CDR3 DNA reads TGTGCCAGCAGCCGACCCGGGGGGGGCTATGGCTACACCTTC. This encodes CASSRPGGGYGYTF.

This sequence joins TRBV6-6 and TRBJ2-7; TRBD1 is a possible D gene (5 bases). Trimming left V 7 bases short and J 4 bases short, with 11 bases between. The CDR3 has 12 residues. Germline assignment: CDR1 MNHNY and CDR2 SVGAGI (reference sequence). The chain's CDR3 is CASTGSAYEQYF. As DNA, the CDR3 is TGTGCCAGCACAGGGTCGGCATACGAGCAGTACTTC.

The CDR3 nucleotides are TGTGCCAGCAGCTTAACAGGAGTTACCACAGATACGCAGTATTTT. It encodes CASSLTGVTTDTQYF. V usage is TRBV7-3 and J usage is TRBJ2-3; D ambiguous. Between the trimmed V and J ends, which lost 0 bases and 2 bases, there was a span of 9 bases. CDR1 is SGHTA, CDR2 FQGTGA, per germline. CDR3 length equals 15 residues.

The chain joins TRBV19 to TRBJ1-1; TRBD1 might be the D (5 bases). The germline V and J ends were trimmed by 5 bases and 3 bases, with 13 bases remaining between them. The CDR3 loop spans 14 amino acids. Germline V gene data show CDR1 as LNHDA and CDR2 as SQIVND (reference sequence). The CDR3 spells CASSGDSYYTEAFF. As DNA, the CDR3 is TGTGCCAGTAGTGGAGACAGCTACTACACTGAAGCTTTCTTT.

This chain connects TRBV19 to TRBJ1-6; D is uncertain. The CDR3 covers 12 residues. V was pared by 9 bases and J by 7 bases, with 10 bases between. Per germline, CDR1 LNHDA and CDR2 SQIVND (reference sequence). CDR3 bases: TGTGCCAGCCGAGAGACAAATTCACCCCTCCACTTT. Translated: CASRETNSPLHF.

The CDR3 here is CASSQDWTLNTGELFF. The DNA of the CDR3 is TGCGCCAGCAGCCAAGACTGGACTTTGAACACCGGGGAGCTGTTTTTT. The chain joins TRBV4-3 to TRBJ2-2, with D possibly matching TRBD2 (5 bases). V lost 0 bases and J 1 base, leaving 9 bases between the germline ends. In germline, CDR1 is LGHNA, CDR2 YSLEER. The CDR3 spans 16 residues.

The gene calls are TRBV28 and TRBJ2-3, with TRBD1 matching over 11 bases. With V trimmed by 1 base and J by 4 bases, 1 base remained unmatched. This CDR3 region has 15 residues. The germline V gene has CDR1 MDHEN and CDR2 SYDVKM. CDR3: CASSLSGQGADTQYF. The CDR3 DNA follows: TGTGCCAGCAGTTTATCGGGACAGGGGGCAGATACGCAGTATTTT.

This chain joins TRBV20-1 and TRBJ1-3, with no clear D. Trimming left V 3 bases short and J 0 bases short, with 12 bases between. CDR1 and CDR2 (germline): DFQATT, SNEGSKA (reference sequence). The length of the CDR3 is 15 residues. CDR3 in amino acids: CSASPGTSSGNTIYF. The CDR3 nucleotides read TGCAGTGCTAGTCCAGGCACTAGCTCTGGAAACACCATATATTTT.

J is TRBJ2-3 and V is TRBV9, with D tentatively TRBD1 (9 bases). Germline CDR1 reads SGDLS; CDR2 reads YYNGEE. V lost 2 bases and J lost 4, with 23 bases in between. The CDR3 has 18 residues. CDR3 nucleotides: TGTGCCAGCAGCGTCAACCCGGGAGGGACAGGGTTATCAGATACGCAGTATTTT. Residues: CASSVNPGGTGLSDTQYF.

The chain links TRBV24-1 to TRBJ1-4; D is perhaps TRBD1 (5 bases). Germline V gene sequence: CDR1 KGHDR, CDR2 SFDVKD. The V end lost 5 bases, the J end lost 7 bases, and 10 bases lay between the germline ends. The CDR3 is 13 amino acids. The CDR3 nucleotides are TGTGCCACCAGTGTACCCGGGGGTGAAAAACTGTTTTTT. Its translation: CATSVPGGEKLFF.

The chain carries TRBV4-3 and TRBJ1-4; D unresolved. The CDR3 runs to 14 residues. The germline gives CDR1 LGHNA, CDR2 YSLEER. Trimming removed 1 base from V and 7 bases from J, with 10 bases in between. Here the CDR3 reads CASSQGPRPEKLFF. CDR3 DNA: TGCGCCAGCAGCCAAGGTCCGAGGCCTGAAAAACTGTTTTTT.

This rearrangement joins TRBV12-3 or TRBV12-4 to TRBJ1-1, with D hard to call. This CDR3 contains 12 residues. Trimming shortened V by 7 bases and J by 2 bases, and 8 bases separated the two germline ends. CDR3 bases: TGTGCCAGCATGGTGACAAACACTGAAGCTTTCTTT. Translating gives CASMVTNTEAFF.

This chain joins TRBV7-8 and TRBJ1-1, with TRBD1 as a possible D gene (6 bases). Trimming stripped 4 bases from V and 1 base from J, with 13 bases between. CDR3 length: 15 residues. Germline V lookup: CDR1 SGHVS, CDR2 FQNEAQ. CDR3 protein: CASSSRGRANTEAFF. For the CDR3, the DNA is TGTGCCAGCAGCTCAAGGGGGAGGGCGAACACTGAAGCTTTCTTT. Looking up the rest from reference TRBV7-8 and TRBJ1-1 gives the full variable domain: GAGVSQSPRYKVAKRGQDVALRCDPISGHVSLFWYQQALGQGPEFLTYFQNEAQLDKSGLPSDRFFAERPEGSVSTLKIQRTQQEDSAVYLCASSSRGRANTEAFFGQGTRLTVV.

V gene TRBV15 combines with J gene TRBJ2-1; D is uncertain. The CDR3 spans 15 residues. CDR1 is LNHNV, CDR2 YYDKDF, per germline (reference sequence). Trimming removed 3 bases at V and 7 bases at J, with 16 bases between. CDR3 DNA: TGTGCCACCAGCAGTACACGCCAGGCTGGGAATGAGCAGTTCTTC. The encoded protein is CATSSTRQAGNEQFF.

The V and J genes are TRBV5-1 and TRBJ1-2, with D possibly matching TRBD1 (5 bases). This CDR3 has 14 amino acids. The germline V gene has CDR1 SGHRS and CDR2 YFSETQ. V lost 6 bases and J 4 bases, leaving 16 bases between the germline ends. The CDR3 protein is CASILRVIGYGYTF. CDR3 nucleotides: TGCGCCAGCATCCTCAGGGTTATAGGCTATGGCTACACCTTC.

The chain is built from TRBV11-3 and TRBJ2-1; 9 bases map to TRBD1. After removal of 5 bases from V and 9 bases from J, the junction contained 11 bases not matched to a gene. The germline V gene has CDR1 SGHNT and CDR2 YENEEA. The CDR3 is 15 amino acids. The CDR3 loop reads CASSARTGVYSEQFF. For the CDR3, the DNA is TGTGCCAGCAGCGCACGGACAGGGGTTTATAGTGAGCAGTTCTTC. Variable domain in full (rest from reference TRBV11-3 and TRBJ2-1): EAGVVQSPRYKIIEKKQPVAFWCNPISGHNTLYWYLQNLGQGPELLIRYENEEAVDDSQLPKDRFSAERLKGVDSTLKIQPAELGDSAVYLCASSARTGVYSEQFFGPGTRLTVL.

The gene calls are TRBV11-2 and TRBJ2-5; TRBD2 aligns across 13 bases. Looked up from germline, CDR1 is SGHAT and CDR2 is FQNNGV. The CDR3 has 14 amino acids. V lost 5 bases to trimming and J lost 7 bases; unmatched junction nucleotides: 4. CDR3: CASSGLAGVGTQYF. CDR3 nucleotide sequence: TGTGCCAGCAGCGGACTAGCGGGAGTTGGGACCCAGTACTTC.